Sequencing of this TCR beta chain was carried out in a study of blood T cells in healthy people across ages. About the research overall: There was about one barcoded beta molecule captured by template switching per two T cells.

Note on this clonotype: Its specificity is unknown.

J was trimmed by 5 bases and V by 7 bases; bases with no gene match: 8. The CDR3 runs 14 residues. Germline CDR1 is MDHEN and CDR2 is SYDVKM. Isolation of PBMCs gave at least 6.5 million cells per sample. The total RNA that was extracted per sample amounted to at least 5.5 micrograms. Study-level findings and limits: When set beside aged donors, long-lived donors presented more naive CD4+ cells and higher diversity.

Combining a sample-barcoded 5' primer with a J-beta primer mix, a second PCR ran for 7 to 11 cycles. TCRdb reanalysed the 5' RACE reads using MiXCR and keeps one entry per CDR3 protein. The sample records some 1.5 million distinct CDR3 sequences, 28% being singletons. The source is a woman aged 25 to 39 in good health. The chain recombines TRBV28 with TRBJ2-5, with 9 positions matching TRBD2. The sample comprised blood. CDR3 sequence: CASTGTSLVETQYF. The CDR3 DNA follows: TGTGCCAGCACCGGGACTAGCTTAGTGGAGACCCAGTACTTC. Full variable domain (rest looked up from reference TRBV28 and TRBJ2-5): DVKVTQSSRYLVKRTGEKVFLECVQDMDHENMFWYRQDPGLGLRLIYFSYDVKMKEKGDIPEGYSVSREKKERFSLILESASTNQTSMYLCASTGTSLVETQYFGPGTRLLVL.